This TCR beta chain is from a study of T cells in women clearing cervical HPV infection. Study information: Case blood drawn at lesion detection; control blood after infection cleared. Study-wide findings and caveats: Repertoire richness, not evenness, was significantly elevated in CIN3+ cases versus controls.

All participants had a single incident cervical HPV16 infection, and prevalent HPV16 infections were excluded. This CDR3 is 14 amino acids long. Germline CDR1 reads SEHNR; CDR2 reads FQNEAQ (reference sequence). Average input was around 1,300 ng genomic DNA for immunoSEQ TCR beta CDR3 amplification. Some clones are missing from TCRdb's copy, which holds only in-frame ones; the method was immunoSEQ multiplex PCR. The sample yields tens of thousands of clones, of which the top ten take up 1.4%. With respect to this clone: Its antigen is undetermined. The CDR3 end falls 3 residues outside the read, so it is completed with the germline J gene.

The sequencing sample was made of blood buffy coat. The receptor was derived from a woman aged 18 to 75 with a cervical HPV16 infection that either progressed to CIN3+ or cleared (not recorded which). The chain links TRBV7-9 to TRBJ1-1; 7 nucleotides agree with TRBD1. CDR3 sequence: CASSPSGQLNKAFF. The covered CDR3 bases are TGTGCCAGCAGCCCATCGGGACAGCTTAACAAG.